The sample holds one count of the clone carrying this T cell receptor (beta chain). Its antigen is unidentified. This record belongs to a study of shared clonotypes between healthy human individuals. Profiling relied on immunoSEQ multiplex PCR, and the TCRdb table lists in-frame clones only, not all of them. Of approximately 1,500,000 clones in the sample, approximately 96% are singletons; the top ten hold roughly 1.2%. Study findings and constraints: Rarefaction gave evidence that sorted-subset sequencing remained incomplete despite large depth. Blood was the only sampled material, and tissue repertoires likely differ.

Sequenced sample: naive CD4+ T cells sorted from blood. Documented subset: CD45RA+ positively selected. This receptor was taken from a man in his thirties or forties in good health.

The CDR3 loop reads CASRRDRGGSNQPQHF. The CDR3 DNA sequence: TGTGCCAGTAGAAGAGACAGGGGCGGTAGTAATCAGCCCCAGCATTTT. J is TRBJ1-5 and V is TRBV19; 8 positions match TRBD1. Germline trimming cut 6 bases from V and 4 bases from J; bases unmatched to any gene: 11. This CDR3 is 16 amino acids long. Germline V CDR1 and CDR2: LNHDA, SQIVND (reference sequence).